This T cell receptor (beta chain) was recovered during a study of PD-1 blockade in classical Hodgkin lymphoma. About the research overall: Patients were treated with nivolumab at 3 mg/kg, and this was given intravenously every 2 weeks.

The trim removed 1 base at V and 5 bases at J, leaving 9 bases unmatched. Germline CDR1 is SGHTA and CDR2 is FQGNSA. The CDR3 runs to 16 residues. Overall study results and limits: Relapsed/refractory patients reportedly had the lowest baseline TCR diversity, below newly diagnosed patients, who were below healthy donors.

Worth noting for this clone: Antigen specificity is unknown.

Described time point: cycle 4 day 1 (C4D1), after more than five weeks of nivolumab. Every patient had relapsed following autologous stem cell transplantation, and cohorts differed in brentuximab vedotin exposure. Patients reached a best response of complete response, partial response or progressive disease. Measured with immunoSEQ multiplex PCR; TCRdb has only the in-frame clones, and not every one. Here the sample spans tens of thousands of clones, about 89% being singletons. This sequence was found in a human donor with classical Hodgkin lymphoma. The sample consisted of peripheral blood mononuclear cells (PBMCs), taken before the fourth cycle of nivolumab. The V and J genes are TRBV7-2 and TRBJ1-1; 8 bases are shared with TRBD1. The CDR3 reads CASSLGQTGGWTEAFF. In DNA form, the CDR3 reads TGTGCCAGCAGCTTAGGTCAAACAGGGGGTTGGACTGAAGCTTTCTTT.